This entry lists 4 T cell receptor beta chains sequenced from one sample in a study of beta chain features in type 1 diabetes. The study reverse transcribed the entire isolated RNA, so it sequenced expressed TCRB transcripts. The data were produced by immunoSEQ multiplex PCR, yet TCRdb's version contains in-frame clones alone and is incomplete. The data hold under 150,000 clones, with 15% to 20% observed a single time. Study-level points and caveats: All four CD4+ subsets of Type 1 diabetes patients contained TCRB CDR3s that were moderately but significantly shorter.

Their antigens are not known. Source material: central memory CD4+ T cells from blood. The receptors were gathered from a man aged 18-30 years with type 1 diabetes.

This clone was detected a few times. The V call is TRBV9, the J call TRBJ2-1; 10 bases match TRBD2. Germline CDR1 and CDR2: SGDLS and YYNGEE. J gave up 7 bases and V 0 bases, and 4 bases lay outside the gene matches. This CDR3 spans 15 amino acids. For the CDR3, the DNA is TGTGCCAGCAGCGTAGAAGTAGCGGGGGGAAATGAGCAGTTCTTC. It codes for CASSVEVAGGNEQFF.

This sequence joins TRBV27 and TRBJ1-5; 7 bases are a match to TRBD1. V trimming: 6 bases; J trimming: 3 bases; junction bases outside the gene matches: 2. Germline lookup yields CDR1 MNHEY and CDR2 SMNVEV (reference sequence). The CDR3 runs 13 residues. CDR3 region: CASRTGNNQPQHF. CDR3 coding DNA: TGTGCCAGCAGGACAGGGAACAATCAGCCCCAGCATTTT.

This clone was seen ten or more times. This sample also contains other DNA sequences that code for the same CDR3. V and J are TRBV7-2 and TRBJ2-1, with 9 bases lining up with TRBD2. The trim removed 3 bases at V and 9 bases at J, leaving 6 bases unmatched. Germline V CDR1 and CDR2: SGHTA, FQGNSA. The CDR3 totals 14 residues. This CDR3 is CASSFGGRGPEQFF. CDR3 bases: TGTGCCAGCAGCTTTGGCGGGAGGGGTCCTGAGCAGTTCTTC.

This clone has only a few counts. The same CDR3 is also encoded by other DNA sequences in this sample. The rearrangement uses TRBV27 and TRBJ2-7; 8 positions match TRBD1. This CDR3 is 12 amino acids long. Trimming at V came to 6 bases and at J to 4 bases, leaving 2 bases not matched to a gene. The V gene's germline CDR1 is MNHEY and CDR2 SMNVEV (reference sequence). CDR3 sequence reads: CASSNRGYEQYF. In DNA, the CDR3 is TGTGCCAGCAGCAACAGGGGGTACGAGCAGTACTTC.